At least ten counts were recorded for the clone carrying this T cell receptor beta chain. The data were taken from a study of early T cells in non-severe SARS-CoV-2 infection. TCRdb independently ran MiXCR on the 5' RACE reads; one entry per CDR3 protein. The repertoire holds 50,000 to 60,000 distinct CDR3 sequences, with about 8% as singletons. From germline, CDR1 is SNHLY and CDR2 FYNNEI. The CDR3 sequence is 13 residues long. V lost 10 bases to trimming and J lost 0 bases, with 10 bases between them. This sequence originates from an adult who was a healthcare worker with PCR-confirmed SARS-CoV-2 infection or an uninfected control (not recorded which). The V and J genes are TRBV2 and TRBJ2-1; D may be TRBD1 (5 bases). The sequenced sample consisted of whole blood. CDR3 sequence: CATSDSSYNEQFF. The CDR3 DNA reads as TGTGCCACCTCAGACAGCTCCTACAATGAGCAGTTCTTC.